This T cell receptor (beta chain) was identified in a study of T-cell memory formation after mild COVID-19. General observations from the study: While clones contracting from day 15 to 85 were balanced between CD4 and CD8, later expanders leaned CD4+.

A single record per CDR3 protein comes from TCRdb applying MiXCR to the 5' RACE reads. There are 410,000 or so distinct CDR3 sequences in the sample; about a quarter occur only once, and around 14% lies in the top ten. Regarding this clonotype: Its antigen is as yet unknown.

This sequence originates from an adult woman who had mild COVID-19 (a few samples of this study predate the infection). Cell type and time point are not known. Sample: PBMCs or a T cell subset sorted from them (not recorded which).

The CDR3 reads CASSETVVVSDTQYF. DNA for the CDR3: TGTGCCAGCAGTGAAACGGTGGTAGTTTCAGATACGCAGTATTTT. The chain recombines TRBV6-1 with TRBJ2-3, with no clear D. Trimming took off 2 bases at V and 4 bases at J, with 13 bases between the two ends. The CDR3 extends over 15 amino acids. From germline, CDR1 is MNHNS and CDR2 SASEGT.